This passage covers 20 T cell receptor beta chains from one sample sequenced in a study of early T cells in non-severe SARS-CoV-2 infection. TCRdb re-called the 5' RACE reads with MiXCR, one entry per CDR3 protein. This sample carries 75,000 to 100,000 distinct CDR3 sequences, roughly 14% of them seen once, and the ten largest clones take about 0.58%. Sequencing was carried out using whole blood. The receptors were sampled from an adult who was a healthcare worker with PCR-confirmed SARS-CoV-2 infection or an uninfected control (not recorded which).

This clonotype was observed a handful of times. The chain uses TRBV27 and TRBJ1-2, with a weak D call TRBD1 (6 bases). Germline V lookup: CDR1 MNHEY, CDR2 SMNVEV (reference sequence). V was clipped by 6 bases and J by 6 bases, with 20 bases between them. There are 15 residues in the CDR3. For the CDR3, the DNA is TGTGCCAGCAGGCAATGGCAGGGGAAGATCAATGGCTACACCTTC. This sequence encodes CASRQWQGKINGYTF.

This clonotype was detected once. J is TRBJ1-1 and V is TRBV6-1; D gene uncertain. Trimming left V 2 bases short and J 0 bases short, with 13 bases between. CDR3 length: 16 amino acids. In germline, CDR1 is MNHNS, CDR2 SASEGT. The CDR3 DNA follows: TGTGCCAGCAGTGAATGGGGAGCGCTATTGAACACTGAAGCTTTCTTT. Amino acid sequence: CASSEWGALLNTEAFF.

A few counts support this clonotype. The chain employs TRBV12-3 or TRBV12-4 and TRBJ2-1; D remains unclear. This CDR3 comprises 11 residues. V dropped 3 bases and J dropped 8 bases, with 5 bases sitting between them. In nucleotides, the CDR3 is TGTGCCAGCAGTTTCGGATATGAGCAGTTCTTC. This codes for CASSFGYEQFF.

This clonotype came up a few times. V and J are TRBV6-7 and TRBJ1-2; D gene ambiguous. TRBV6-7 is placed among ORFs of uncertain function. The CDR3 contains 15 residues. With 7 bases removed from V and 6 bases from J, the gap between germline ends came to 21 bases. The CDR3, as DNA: TGTGCCAGCAAAAAGGACCCCCCCCCAAGGGATGGCTACACCTTC. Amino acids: CASKKDPPPRDGYTF.

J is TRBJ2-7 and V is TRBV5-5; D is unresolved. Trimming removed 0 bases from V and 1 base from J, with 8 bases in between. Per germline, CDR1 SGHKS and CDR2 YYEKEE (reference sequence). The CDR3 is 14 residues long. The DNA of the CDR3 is TGTGCCAGCAGCTTGGAGTGGGGATCCTACGAGCAGTACGTC. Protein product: CASSLEWGSYEQYV.

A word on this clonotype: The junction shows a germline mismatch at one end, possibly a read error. DNA for the CDR3: TGCGCCAGCAGCCCTGGGACAGGGGGACTTGAAGTTTTCTTT. Encoded protein: CASSPGTGGLEVFF. V and J are TRBV5-1 and TRBJ1-1; 11 positions match TRBD1. In germline, CDR1 is SGHRS, CDR2 YFSETQ. The CDR3 spans 14 residues.

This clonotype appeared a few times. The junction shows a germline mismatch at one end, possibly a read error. The DNA of the CDR3 is TGCAGTGCTAGGGTACTCGGGTCCTATAATTCATCCCTCCACTTT. This codes for CSARVLGSYNSSLHF. V usage is TRBV20-1 and J usage is TRBJ1-6, with D uncertain. This CDR3 has 15 amino acids. Germline V gene data show CDR1 as DFQATT and CDR2 as SNEGSKA (reference sequence).

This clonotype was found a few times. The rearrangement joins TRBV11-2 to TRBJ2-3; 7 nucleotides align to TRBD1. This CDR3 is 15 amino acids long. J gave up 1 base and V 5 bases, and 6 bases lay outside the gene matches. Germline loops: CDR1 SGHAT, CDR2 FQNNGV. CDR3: CASSAGQEGTDTQYF. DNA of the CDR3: TGTGCCAGCAGCGCCGGACAGGAGGGCACAGATACGCAGTATTTT.

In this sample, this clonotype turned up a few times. In DNA, the CDR3 is TGTGCCAGCAGTTTAAAAAAAGGGGACAGGGGGAACACTGAAGCTTTCTTT. It yields the protein CASSLKKGDRGNTEAFF. V and J are TRBV12-3 or TRBV12-4 and TRBJ1-1; TRBD1 agrees at 10 bases. This CDR3 spans 17 amino acids. J lost 1 base, V lost 2 bases, and 7 bases had no gene match.

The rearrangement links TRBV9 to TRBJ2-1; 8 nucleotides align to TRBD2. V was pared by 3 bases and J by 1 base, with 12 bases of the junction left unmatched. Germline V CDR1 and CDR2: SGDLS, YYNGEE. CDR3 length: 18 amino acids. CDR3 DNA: TGTGCCAGCAGCGACCCGCCCACGGGAGGGAGTTCCTACAATGAGCAGTTCTTC. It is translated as CASSDPPTGGSSYNEQFF.

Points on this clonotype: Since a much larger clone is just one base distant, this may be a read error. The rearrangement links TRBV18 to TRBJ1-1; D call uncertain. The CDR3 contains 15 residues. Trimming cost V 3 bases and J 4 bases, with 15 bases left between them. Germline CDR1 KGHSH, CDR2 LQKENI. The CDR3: CASSPSGVMITEAFF. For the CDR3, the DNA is TGTGCCAGCTCACCTAGCGGGGTCATGATCACTGAAGCTTTCTTT.

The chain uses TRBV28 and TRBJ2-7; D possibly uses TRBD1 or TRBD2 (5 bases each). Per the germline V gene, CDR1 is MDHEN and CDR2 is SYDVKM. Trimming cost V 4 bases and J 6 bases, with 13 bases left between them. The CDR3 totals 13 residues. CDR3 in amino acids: CASSSPGLSEQYV. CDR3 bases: TGTGCCAGCAGTTCTCCGGGGCTGAGCGAGCAGTACGTC.

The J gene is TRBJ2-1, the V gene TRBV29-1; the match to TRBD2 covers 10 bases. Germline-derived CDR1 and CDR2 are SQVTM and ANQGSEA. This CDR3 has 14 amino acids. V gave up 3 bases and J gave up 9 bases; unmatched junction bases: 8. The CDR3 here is CSVDRAGGPGEQFF. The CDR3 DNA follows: TGCAGCGTTGACCGAGCGGGGGGGCCTGGTGAGCAGTTCTTC.

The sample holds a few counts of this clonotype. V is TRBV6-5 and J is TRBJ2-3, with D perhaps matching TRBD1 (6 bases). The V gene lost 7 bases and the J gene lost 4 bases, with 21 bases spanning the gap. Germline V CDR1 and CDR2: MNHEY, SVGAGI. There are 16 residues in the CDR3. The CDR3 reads CASKTLGARGPDTQYF. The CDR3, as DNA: TGTGCCAGCAAAACCCTCGGAGCCAGGGGCCCAGATACGCAGTATTTT.

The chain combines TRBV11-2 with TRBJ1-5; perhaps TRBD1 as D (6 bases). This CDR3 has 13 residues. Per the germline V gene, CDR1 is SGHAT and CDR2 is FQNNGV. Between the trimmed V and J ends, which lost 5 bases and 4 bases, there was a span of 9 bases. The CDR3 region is CASSRTDNQPQHF. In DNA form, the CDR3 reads TGTGCCAGCAGCCGGACAGATAATCAGCCCCAGCATTTT.

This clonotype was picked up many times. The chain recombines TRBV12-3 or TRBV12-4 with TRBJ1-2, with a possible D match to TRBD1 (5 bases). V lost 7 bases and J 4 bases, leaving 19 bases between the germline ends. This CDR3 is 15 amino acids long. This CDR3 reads CASTPAAGLGYGYTF. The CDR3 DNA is TGTGCCAGCACCCCGGCCGCAGGGTTAGGCTATGGCTACACCTTC.

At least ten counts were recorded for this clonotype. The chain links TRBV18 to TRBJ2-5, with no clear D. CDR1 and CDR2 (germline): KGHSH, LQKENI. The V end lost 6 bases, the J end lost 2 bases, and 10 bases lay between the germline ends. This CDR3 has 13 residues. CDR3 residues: CASSPGQQETQYF. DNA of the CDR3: TGTGCCAGCTCCCCTGGGCAGCAAGAGACCCAGTACTTC.

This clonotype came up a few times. The CDR3 nucleotides are TGTGCCAGCAGTAGCAGGGGATCCTACGAGCAGTACGTC. This codes for CASSSRGSYEQYV. This sequence joins TRBV28 and TRBJ2-7; possibly TRBD1 for D (6 bases). The V gene's germline CDR1 is MDHEN and CDR2 SYDVKM. The CDR3 is 13 residues long. V shed 5 bases and J shed 1 base, with 9 bases lying between them.

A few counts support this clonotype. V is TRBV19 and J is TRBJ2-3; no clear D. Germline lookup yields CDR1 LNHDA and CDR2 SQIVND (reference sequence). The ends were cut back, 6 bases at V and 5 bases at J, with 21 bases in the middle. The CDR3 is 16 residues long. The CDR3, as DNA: TGTGCCAGTAGCCTCCGTGGCGGACCCTCGGGAGATACGCAGTATTTT. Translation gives CASSLRGGPSGDTQYF.

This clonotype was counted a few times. The CDR3 sequence is CASRITGTQGGYTF. CDR3 DNA sequence: TGTGCCAGTAGGATAACCGGGACCCAAGGCGGCTACACCTTC. The chain uses TRBV19 and TRBJ1-2; tentative D call: TRBD1 (5 bases). V dropped 6 bases and J dropped 8 bases, with 19 bases sitting between them. Germline lookup yields CDR1 LNHDA and CDR2 SQIVND (reference sequence). This CDR3 is 14 amino acids long. The entire variable domain, with the rest obtained from reference TRBV19 and TRBJ1-2, is as follows: DGGITQSPKYLFRKEGQNVTLSCEQNLNHDAMYWYRQDPGQGLRLIYYSQIVNDFQKGDIAEGYSVSREKKESFPLTVTSAQKNPTAFYLCASRITGTQGGYTFGSGTRLTVV.